This TCR beta chain appears in the sequencing data of a study of T-cell memory formation after mild COVID-19. In TCRdb, the 5' RACE reads were re-called with MiXCR into one record per CDR3 protein. Here the sample spans more than 450,000 distinct CDR3 sequences, around 17% being singletons. This CDR3 region has 17 residues. Trimming at V came to 3 bases and at J to 4 bases, leaving 6 bases not matched to a gene. Germline values: CDR1 SGHRS, CDR2 YFSETQ. Sequences were obtained from PBMCs or a T cell subset sorted from them (not recorded which). The chain combines TRBV5-1 with TRBJ2-3; 15 positions agree with TRBD2. The TCR comes from an adult woman who had mild COVID-19 (a few samples of this study predate the infection). Cell type and time point are not known. The CDR3 DNA sequence: TGCGCCAGCAGCTCAAGGACTAGCGGGGGGGCCTCAGATACGCAGTATTTT. It yields the protein CASSSRTSGGASDTQYF.